Below are 11 T cell receptor beta chains sequenced from a single sample in a study of T cells expressing NK-cell markers. TCRdb re-called the 5' RACE reads; every CDR3 protein appears as one record, without DNA. This table lists fewer than 400,000 distinct CDR3 sequences. The sample taken for sequencing was blood T cells: a sorted CD56 or NKG2C T cell subset, CD4+ or CD8+ T cells, or bulk PBMC T cells (not recorded which). These TCRs come from a woman between 50 and 59 years old in good health.

V usage is TRBV6-1 and J usage is TRBJ1-2; TCRdb's assignment of TRBD1 cannot be checked, as there is no DNA. The CDR3 runs 11 residues. Looked up from germline, CDR1 is MNHNS and CDR2 is SASEGT. CDR3 amino acids: CASRAGYGYTF.

This chain links TRBV29-1 with TRBJ2-1; the TCRdb call, TRBD2, lacks DNA for checking. This CDR3 has 16 residues. Germline V lookup: CDR1 SQVTM, CDR2 ANQGSEA. Here the CDR3 reads CSVVEGLAGMDNEQFF.

The chain links TRBV15 to TRBJ2-3; TCRdb calls TRBD1, which cannot be checked without DNA. This CDR3 has 13 residues. Per germline, CDR1 LNHNV and CDR2 YYDKDF (reference sequence). The CDR3 is CATSRDRVPTQYF.

This chain joins TRBV24-1 and TRBJ1-5. In germline, CDR1 is KGHDR, CDR2 SFDVKD. CDR3 size: 14 residues. CDR3 loop: CATSAAGGNQPQHF.

This sequence joins TRBV19 and TRBJ1-3; no DNA is available, so the TRBD1 call from TCRdb remains unchecked. Germline V CDR1 and CDR2: LNHDA, SQIVND (reference sequence). The CDR3 extends over 18 amino acids. The CDR3 protein is CASSTSLAGVISGNTIYF.

The gene calls are TRBV11-2 and TRBJ2-2; TCRdb reports TRBD2, a call that lacks DNA to check it against. The CDR3 is 16 amino acids. Looked up from germline, CDR1 is SGHAT and CDR2 is FQNNGV. The CDR3 here is CASSLQGGIRTGELFF.

This chain uses TRBV5-1 with TRBJ2-1; the D call from TCRdb, TRBD1, cannot be confirmed without DNA. Per the germline V gene, CDR1 is SGHRS and CDR2 is YFSETQ. The CDR3 is 13 amino acids. CDR3 residues: CASSPGSRGEQFF. The full variable domain, its missing parts supplied by reference TRBV5-1 and TRBJ2-1, is KAGVTQTPRYLIKTRGQQVTLSCSPISGHRSVSWYQQTPGQGLQFLFEYFSETQRNKGNFPGRFSGRQFSNSRSEMNVSTLELGDSALYLCASSPGSRGEQFFGPGTRLTVL.

The CDR3 reads CSAVMGPFSTDTQYF. V is TRBV20-1 and J is TRBJ2-3; TCRdb selects TRBD2, and the lack of DNA leaves this call unchecked. The V gene's germline CDR1 is DFQATT and CDR2 SNEGSKA (reference sequence). The CDR3 is 15 amino acids.

The chain recombines TRBV12-3 or TRBV12-4 with TRBJ2-2; the D gene TCRdb calls, TRBD2, cannot be checked with no DNA. This CDR3 is built from 13 residues. The CDR3: CASRPTRTGELFF.

The chain combines TRBV24-1 with TRBJ2-1. CDR3 length: 14 amino acids. Germline V lookup: CDR1 KGHDR, CDR2 SFDVKD. This CDR3 is CATSDPVTYHEQFF.

The chain employs TRBV6-1 and TRBJ1-5; no DNA is available, so the TRBD1 call from TCRdb remains unchecked. The CDR3 spans 14 residues. The germline V gene has CDR1 MNHNS and CDR2 SASEGT. The CDR3 is CASSVQGGYQPQHF.